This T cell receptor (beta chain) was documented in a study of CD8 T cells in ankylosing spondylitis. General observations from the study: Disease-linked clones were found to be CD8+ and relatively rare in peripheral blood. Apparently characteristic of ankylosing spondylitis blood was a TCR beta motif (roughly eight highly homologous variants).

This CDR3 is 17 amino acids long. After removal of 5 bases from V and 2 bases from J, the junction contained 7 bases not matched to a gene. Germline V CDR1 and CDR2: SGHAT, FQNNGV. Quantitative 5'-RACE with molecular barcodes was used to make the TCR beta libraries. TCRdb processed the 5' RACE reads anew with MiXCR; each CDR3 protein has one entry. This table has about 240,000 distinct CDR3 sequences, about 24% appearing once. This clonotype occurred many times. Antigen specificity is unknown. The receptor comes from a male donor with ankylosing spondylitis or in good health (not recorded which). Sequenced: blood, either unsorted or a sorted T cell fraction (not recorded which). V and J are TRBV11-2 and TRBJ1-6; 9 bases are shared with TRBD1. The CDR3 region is CASSAEGQGAYNSPLHF. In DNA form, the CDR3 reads TGTGCCAGCAGCGCTGAGGGACAGGGCGCCTATAATTCACCCCTCCACTTT.